Listed here are 24 T cell receptor beta chains from one sample, sequenced in a study of tumor-infiltrating lymphocytes in primary liver carcinoma. Unsorted whole blood supplied the blood RNA, and germline DNA was isolated too. TCR beta cDNA came from approximately 490 ng total RNA, primed with a constant-region primer. Three nested multiplex PCR rounds, a slightly modified ARM-PCR, produced the libraries for TCR beta. For approximately 9 cycles apiece, the opening two PCR rounds ran with TRBV1-TRBV30 forward primers and a C-beta reverse primer. TCRdb passed the multiplex PCR reads through MiXCR, listing each CDR3 protein once. The table lists hundreds of thousands of distinct CDR3 sequences, 45% to 70% of them singletons. The sequenced material came from peripheral blood. All receptors derive from a woman aged 30 to 39 with primary liver carcinoma and hepatitis B virus infection.

As concerns this clonotype: A read error may account for a junction end that differs from germline. DNA of the CDR3: TGTGTCAGCAGCTTGAAGTCTTTCAATGAGCAGTTGTTC. Translated, it gives CVSSLKSFNEQLF. The chain uses TRBV11-2 and TRBJ2-1; D gene unclear. This CDR3 region has 13 residues. The V gene's germline CDR1 is SGHAT and CDR2 FQNNGV.

This clonotype was seen repeatedly, ten times or more. The conserved phenylalanine or tryptophan is not found at the CDR3 terminus, so this likely reflects a read error. It is unclear where the CDR3 begins or ends on the DNA, so no DNA is shown, and the CDR3 is as TCRdb lists it. The J gene is TRBJ2-7, the V gene TRBV11-3; TRBD2, the table's D call, lacks a check against the DNA. The CDR3 numbers 8 amino acids, ends counted. Per the germline V gene, CDR1 is SGHNT and CDR2 is YENEEA. The CDR3 spells CASSRPGP.

As regards this clonotype: The CDR3 end shows no conserved phenylalanine or tryptophan, and so a read error is likely. CDR3 DNA: TGTGCCAGCGGCTCCGGGACTAGCGTGAACACCGGGGAGCTGTTTTAT. Amino acids: CASGSGTSVNTGELFY. This chain connects TRBV28 to TRBJ2-2; 10 nucleotides line up with TRBD2. The CDR3 is made up of 16 amino acids. The germline CDR1 and CDR2 sequences are MDHEN and SYDVKM. Losses at the gene ends were 8 bases for V and 1 base for J; bases not matched to a gene: 7.

In its sample, this clonotype was seen many times. The chain links TRBV11-2 to TRBJ2-1; TRBD2 matches at 13 bases. Per the germline V gene, CDR1 is SGHAT and CDR2 is FQNNGV. The CDR3 sequence is 15 residues long. The V gene end was trimmed by 2 bases and the J gene end by 7 bases; junction bases not matched to a gene: 2. CDR3 loop: CASSLLGLAGNEQFF. The CDR3 nucleotides are TGTGCCAGCAGCTTACTGGGACTAGCGGGAAATGAGCAGTTCTTC.

The chain couples TRBV7-8 to TRBJ2-4; D is uncertain. CDR3 size: 15 residues. V dropped 1 base and J dropped 1 base, with 8 bases sitting between them. Per the germline V gene, CDR1 is SGHVS and CDR2 is FQNEAQ. This CDR3 is CASSLGKAAKNIQYF. The CDR3 DNA reads as TGTGCCAGCAGCTTAGGAAAGGCGGCCAAAAACATTCAGTACTTC.

The table lists this clonotype with many counts. Here the CDR3 DNA reads TGCGCCAGCCGGGGGGAGGTCACTGAAGCTTTCTTT. Its translation: CASRGEVTEAFF. The chain couples TRBV4-1 to TRBJ1-1; TRBD1 might be the D (5 bases). This CDR3 region has 12 residues. V lost 8 bases and J 4 bases, leaving 11 bases between the germline ends. Germline values: CDR1 MGHRA, CDR2 YSYEKL.

This clonotype came up a few times. The V call is TRBV12-5, the J call TRBJ1-5; D is unclear. The germline gives CDR1 LGHNT, CDR2 FRNRAP. The CDR3 is made up of 12 amino acids. The germline V and J ends were trimmed by 3 bases and 7 bases, with 7 bases remaining between them. CDR3 residues: CASGLLGQPQHF. The DNA of the CDR3 is TGTGCTAGTGGTTTATTGGGCCAGCCCCAGCATTTT.

This CDR3 is CASSLRGRDEKLFF. CDR3 DNA sequence: TGTGCCAGCAGCTTAAGGGGGCGAGATGAAAAACTGTTTTTT. The rearrangement uses TRBV13 and TRBJ1-4, with TRBD1 matching 7 bases. Germline CDR1 reads PRHDT; CDR2 reads FYEKMQ (reference sequence). The CDR3 has 14 amino acids. The J segment lost 6 bases and the V segment lost 2 bases, leaving 3 bases of the junction unmatched.

This clonotype has only a few counts. The V and J genes are TRBV12-3 or TRBV12-4 and TRBJ2-5; D remains unclear. This CDR3 spans 16 amino acids. Between the trimmed V and J ends, which lost 1 base and 4 bases, there was a span of 16 bases. CDR3 protein: CASSLGGPVSGETQYF. CDR3 coding DNA: TGTGCCAGCAGTTTAGGTGGGCCGGTGTCCGGAGAGACCCAGTACTTC.

Of note for this clonotype: The junction departs from germline at one end; a sequencing error may be responsible. J is TRBJ1-4 and V is TRBV7-9, with 9 bases lining up with TRBD1. From germline, CDR1 is SEHNR and CDR2 FQNEAQ (reference sequence). This CDR3 spans 17 amino acids. The CDR3 sequence: CASSLARTGATNKKLFF. The CDR3 DNA reads TGTGCCAGCAGCTTAGCGCGGACAGGGGCAACTAATAAAAAACTGTTTTTT.

Details on this clonotype: A much larger clonotype is one base distant, so this may be a read error. The genes are TRBV4-3 and TRBJ2-3; 10 bases are a match to TRBD1. This CDR3 comprises 17 residues. The V segment lost 4 bases and the J segment 3 bases; nucleotides outside the gene matches: 10. Per the germline V gene, CDR1 is LGHNA and CDR2 is YSLEER. CDR3: CASSLVPRDRGTDTQYF. The CDR3 nucleotides read TGCGCCAGCAGCCTGGTCCCTCGGGACAGGGGAACAGATACGCAGTATTTT.

This clonotype was found many times. The chain carries TRBV12-3 or TRBV12-4 and TRBJ2-5; no clear D. This CDR3 region has 12 residues. V shed 6 bases and J shed 5 bases, with 10 bases lying between them. DNA for the CDR3: TGTGCCAGCAGAGGAAGTTGGGAGACCCAGTACTTC. Translation gives CASRGSWETQYF.

The J gene is TRBJ2-3, the V gene TRBV20-1, with 8 bases lining up with TRBD2. Germline values: CDR1 DFQATT, CDR2 SNEGSKA (reference sequence). This CDR3 region has 15 residues. Losses at the gene ends were 4 bases for V and 1 base for J; bases not matched to a gene: 7. In DNA, the CDR3 is TGCAGTGCTACCTGGGGGACTAGTGGCACAGATACGCAGTATTTT. It encodes CSATWGTSGTDTQYF.

About this clonotype itself: This may stem from a read error, because a much larger clone lies one nucleotide away. The V and J genes are TRBV29-1 and TRBJ2-5; weak D call: TRBD2 (6 bases). This CDR3 spans 13 amino acids. Germline CDR1 is SQVTM and CDR2 is ANQGSEA. The CDR3 region has the DNA TGCAGCGCCGTGGGCGGGAATCAAGGGACCCAGTACTTC. As protein: CSAVGGNQGTQYF.

This clonotype was observed a handful of times. The rearrangement links TRBV30 to TRBJ2-5; 10 nucleotides agree with TRBD2. Trimming cost V 1 base and J 2 bases; bases outside gene matches: 7. The CDR3 has 16 residues. Per germline, CDR1 GTSNPN and CDR2 SVGIG (reference sequence). The CDR3 DNA reads as TGTGCCTGGAGTGAGGCGGGACTAGCGTATCAAGAGACCCAGTACTTC. This sequence encodes CAWSEAGLAYQETQYF.

For this clonotype: This may come from a read error, since a much larger clone is one base off. The chain couples TRBV4-3 to TRBJ2-5; 8 bases map to TRBD2. This CDR3 has 15 amino acids. The germline gives CDR1 LGHNA, CDR2 YSLEER. CDR3 sequence: CASSRLVAGMEAQYF. The CDR3 DNA reads as TGTGCCAGCAGCCGCCTTGTAGCGGGAATGGAGGCCCAGTACTTC.

A note on this clonotype: The junction shows a germline mismatch at one end, possibly a read error. The V and J genes are TRBV29-1 and TRBJ1-2; a weak D match, TRBD1 (5 bases). Germline loops: CDR1 SQVTM, CDR2 ANQGSEA. The CDR3 extends over 15 amino acids. CDR3 DNA sequence: TGCATCGTTGAAGAGGCCGGGGGGGGGAGGACTGGCTACACCTTC. Amino acid sequence: CIVEEAGGGRTGYTF.

Regarding this clonotype: One junction end does not reproduce the germline sequence, and a read error may be involved. This sequence joins TRBV6-2 or TRBV6-3 and TRBJ2-2; D perhaps matches TRBD2 (5 bases). Looked up from germline, CDR1 is MNHEY and CDR2 is SVGEGT. The CDR3 contains 11 residues. The CDR3: CASSYTGELSF. CDR3 nucleotides: TGTGCCAGTAGTTACACCGGGGAGCTGTCTTTT.

About this clonotype: Mismatch with germline at one junction end may stem from a read error. V is TRBV30 and J is TRBJ1-6, with TRBD1 as a possible D gene (6 bases). Looked up from germline, CDR1 is GTSNPN and CDR2 is SVGIG (reference sequence). CDR3 length equals 16 residues. The CDR3 region has the DNA TGTGCCTGCATTGTCAGGGGCCAAAGCCCCTATTCGCCCCTCCACTTT. Translating it yields CACIVRGQSPYSPLHF. The full variable domain, in which reference TRBV30 and TRBJ1-6 provide the parts outside the CDR3, is SQTIHQWPATLVQPVGSPLSLECTVEGTSNPNLYWYRQAAGRGLQLLFYSVGIGQISSEVPQNLSASRPQDRQFILSSKKLLLSDSGFYLCACIVRGQSPYSPLHFGNGTRLTVT.

This clonotype was picked up a small number of times. The chain recombines TRBV11-2 with TRBJ2-4; 12 nucleotides align to TRBD2. V lost 4 bases, J lost 4 bases, and 11 bases stayed unmatched. The CDR3 is 18 residues long. Per germline, CDR1 SGHAT and CDR2 FQNNGV. CDR3: CASSSPGLAGLAKNIQYF. CDR3 nucleotides: TGTGCCAGCAGCTCACCGGGACTAGCGGGTCTAGCTAAAAACATTCAGTACTTC.

The chain uses TRBV7-3 and TRBJ2-1, with D tentatively TRBD1 (6 bases). Germline-derived CDR1 and CDR2 are SGHTA and FQGTGA. Trimming removed 2 bases at V and 9 bases at J, with 17 bases between. CDR3 length: 15 residues. CDR3 DNA: TGTGCCAGCAGCTTACTAGCAGGGGCCCCAAGTGAGCAGTTCTTC. It codes for CASSLLAGAPSEQFF.

This clonotype was counted ten times or more. This chain uses TRBV5-5 with TRBJ2-5, with D possibly TRBD1 on 5 matching bases. CDR3 length: 14 amino acids. Trimming took 0 bases from V and 4 from J, leaving 10 bases between them. Germline V gives CDR1 SGHKS, CDR2 YYEKEE (reference sequence). This chain's CDR3 is CASSLEWGAETQYF. The CDR3 DNA reads as TGTGCCAGCAGCTTGGAATGGGGCGCAGAGACCCAGTACTTC.

The chain combines TRBV7-9 with TRBJ2-1; D unclear. Trimming pared 4 bases from V and 10 bases from J, leaving 8 bases between. CDR1 SEHNR and CDR2 FQNEAQ come from the germline V gene (reference sequence). This CDR3 comprises 11 residues. CDR3: CASSYYHEQFF. The CDR3 DNA reads as TGTGCCAGCAGCTATTACCACGAGCAGTTCTTC.

This clonotype was observed many times. This chain links TRBV11-2 with TRBJ2-5; 8 bases align to TRBD1. CDR3 length: 14 amino acids. The J segment lost 2 bases and the V segment lost 6 bases, leaving 5 bases of the junction unmatched. The germline CDR1 and CDR2 sequences are SGHAT and FQNNGV. The CDR3 region has the DNA TGTGCCAGCAGAGGACAGGGTCTACAAGAGACCCAGTACTTC. Translated, it gives CASRGQGLQETQYF.